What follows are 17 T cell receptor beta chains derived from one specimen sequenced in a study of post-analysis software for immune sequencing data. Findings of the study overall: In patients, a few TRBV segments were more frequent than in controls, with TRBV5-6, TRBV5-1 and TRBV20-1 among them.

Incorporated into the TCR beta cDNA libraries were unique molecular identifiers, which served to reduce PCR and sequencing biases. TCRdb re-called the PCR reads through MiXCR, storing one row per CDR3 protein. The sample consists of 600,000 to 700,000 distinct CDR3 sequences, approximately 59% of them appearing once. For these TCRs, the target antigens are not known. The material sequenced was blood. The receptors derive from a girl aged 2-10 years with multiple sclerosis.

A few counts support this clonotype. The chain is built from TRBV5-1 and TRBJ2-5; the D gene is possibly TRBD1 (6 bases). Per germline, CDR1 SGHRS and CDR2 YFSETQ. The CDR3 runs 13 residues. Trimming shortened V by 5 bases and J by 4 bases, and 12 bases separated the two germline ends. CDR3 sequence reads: CASRQGLRETQYF. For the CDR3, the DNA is TGCGCCAGCAGACAGGGTTTGAGAGAGACCCAGTACTTC.

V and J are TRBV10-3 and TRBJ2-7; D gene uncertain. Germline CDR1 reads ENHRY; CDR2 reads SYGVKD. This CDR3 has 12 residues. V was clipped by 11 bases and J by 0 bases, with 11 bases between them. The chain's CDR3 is CASGGASYEQYF. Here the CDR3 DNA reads TGTGCCTCGGGCGGAGCCTCCTACGAGCAGTACTTC.

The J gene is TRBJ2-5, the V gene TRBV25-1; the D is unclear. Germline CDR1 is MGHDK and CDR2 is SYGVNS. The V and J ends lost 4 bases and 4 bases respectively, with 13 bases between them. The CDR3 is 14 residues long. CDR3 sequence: CASSVPQSSETQYF. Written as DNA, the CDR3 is TGTGCCAGCAGTGTTCCCCAGAGTTCAGAGACCCAGTACTTC.

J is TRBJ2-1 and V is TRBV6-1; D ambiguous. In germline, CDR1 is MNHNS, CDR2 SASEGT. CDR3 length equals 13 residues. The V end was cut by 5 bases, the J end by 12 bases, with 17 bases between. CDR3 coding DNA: TGTGCCAGCAGTACCAGACCCAAAGCCGTGCAGTTCTTC. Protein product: CASSTRPKAVQFF.

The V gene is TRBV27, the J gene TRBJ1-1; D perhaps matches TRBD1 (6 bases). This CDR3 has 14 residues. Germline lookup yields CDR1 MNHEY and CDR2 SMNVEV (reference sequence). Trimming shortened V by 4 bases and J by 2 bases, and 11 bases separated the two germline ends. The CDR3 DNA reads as TGTGCCAGCAGTTGGACAGATCCTAACACTGAAGCTTTCTTT. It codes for CASSWTDPNTEAFF.

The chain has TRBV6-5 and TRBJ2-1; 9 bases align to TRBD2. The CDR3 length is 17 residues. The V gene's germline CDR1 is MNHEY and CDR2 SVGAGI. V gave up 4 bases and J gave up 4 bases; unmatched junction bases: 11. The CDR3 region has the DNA TGTGCCAGCAGTTCCTACCTTAGCGGGAGACCATACAATGAGCAGTTCTTC. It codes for CASSSYLSGRPYNEQFF.

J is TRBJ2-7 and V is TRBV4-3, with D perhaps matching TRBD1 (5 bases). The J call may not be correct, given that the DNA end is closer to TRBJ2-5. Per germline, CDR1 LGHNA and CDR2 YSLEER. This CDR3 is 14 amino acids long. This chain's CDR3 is CASSQDKGLETQYF. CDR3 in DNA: TGCGCCAGCAGCCAAGATAAGGGGTTGGAGACCCAGTACTTC.

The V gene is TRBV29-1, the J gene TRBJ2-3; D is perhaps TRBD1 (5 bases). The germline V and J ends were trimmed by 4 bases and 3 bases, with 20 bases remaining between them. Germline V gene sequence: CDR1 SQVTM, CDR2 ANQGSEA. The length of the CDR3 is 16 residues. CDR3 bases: TGCAGCGTTGGATCCTACAGGTTCGTAGGGACAGATACGCAGTATTTT. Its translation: CSVGSYRFVGTDTQYF.

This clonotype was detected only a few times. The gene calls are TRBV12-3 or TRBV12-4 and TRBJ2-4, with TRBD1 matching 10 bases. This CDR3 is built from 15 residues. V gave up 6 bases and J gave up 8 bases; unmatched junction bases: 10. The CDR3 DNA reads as TGTGCCAGCAGCCTAGACAGGGGGCGGGGATACATTCAGTACTTC. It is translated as CASSLDRGRGYIQYF.

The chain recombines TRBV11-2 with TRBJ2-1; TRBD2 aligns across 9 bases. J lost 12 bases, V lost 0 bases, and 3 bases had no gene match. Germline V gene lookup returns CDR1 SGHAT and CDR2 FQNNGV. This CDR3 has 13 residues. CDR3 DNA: TGTGCCAGCAGCTTAGACGGAGCGGGGGGGCAGTTCTTC. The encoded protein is CASSLDGAGGQFF.

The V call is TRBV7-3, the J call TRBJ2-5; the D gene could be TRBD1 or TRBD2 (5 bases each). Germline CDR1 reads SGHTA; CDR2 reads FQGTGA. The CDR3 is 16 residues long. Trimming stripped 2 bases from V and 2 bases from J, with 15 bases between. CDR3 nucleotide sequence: TGTGCCAGCAGCTTATGGGCAGGGCGCGGGCAAGAGACCCAGTACTTC. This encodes CASSLWAGRGQETQYF.

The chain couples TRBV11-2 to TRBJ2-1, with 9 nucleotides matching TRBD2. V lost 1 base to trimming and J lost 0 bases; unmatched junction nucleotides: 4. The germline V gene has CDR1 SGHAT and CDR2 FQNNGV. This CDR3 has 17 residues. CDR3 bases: TGTGCCAGCAGCTTAGTACCTAGCGGGATCTCCTACAATGAGCAGTTCTTC. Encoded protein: CASSLVPSGISYNEQFF.

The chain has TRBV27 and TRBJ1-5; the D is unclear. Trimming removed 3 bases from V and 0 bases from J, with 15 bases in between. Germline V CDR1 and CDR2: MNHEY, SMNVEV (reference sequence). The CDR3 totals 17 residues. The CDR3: CASSFTGGLISNQPQHF. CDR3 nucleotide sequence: TGTGCCAGCAGTTTTACGGGCGGGTTGATTAGCAATCAGCCCCAGCATTTT.

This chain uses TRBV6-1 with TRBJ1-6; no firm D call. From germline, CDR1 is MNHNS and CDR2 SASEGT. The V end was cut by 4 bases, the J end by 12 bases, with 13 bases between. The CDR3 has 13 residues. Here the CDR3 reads CASSARRARPLHF. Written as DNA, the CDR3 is TGTGCCAGCAGTGCGAGACGGGCGAGACCCCTCCACTTT.

This CDR3 reads CASSETDRVGETQYF. CDR3 coding DNA: TGTGCCAGCAGTGAAACAGACAGGGTGGGGGAGACCCAGTACTTC. This sequence joins TRBV6-1 and TRBJ2-7; 7 bases fit TRBD1. The J call is in doubt because the DNA end fits TRBJ2-5 better. The CDR3 has 15 residues. In germline, CDR1 is MNHNS, CDR2 SASEGT.

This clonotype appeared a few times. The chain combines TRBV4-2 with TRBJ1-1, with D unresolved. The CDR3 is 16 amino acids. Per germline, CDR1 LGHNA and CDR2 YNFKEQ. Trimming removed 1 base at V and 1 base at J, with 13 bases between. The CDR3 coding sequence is TGTGCCAGCAGCCAAGTCGTTAAGGTAGGGAACACTGAAGCTTTCTTT. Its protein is CASSQVVKVGNTEAFF.

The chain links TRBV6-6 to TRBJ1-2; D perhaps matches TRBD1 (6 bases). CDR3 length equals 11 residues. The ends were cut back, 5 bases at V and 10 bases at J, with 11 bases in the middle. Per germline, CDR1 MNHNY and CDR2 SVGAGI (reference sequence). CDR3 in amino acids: CASSATGFYTF. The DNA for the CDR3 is TGTGCCAGCAGTGCAACAGGGTTCTACACCTTC.